The clone carrying this TCR beta chain was counted many times. The record originates from a study of T cells in Graves' hyperthyroidism and ophthalmopathy. TCR beta CDR3 regions were amplified from RNA transcripts. First-round RT-PCR targeting the TCR CDR3 was performed with the HTBI primer set. TCRdb redid the calling of the multiplex PCR reads with MiXCR, one entry per CDR3 protein. Of 340,000 or so distinct CDR3 sequences detected, 16% appear once; the ten largest clones hold roughly a third. The germline V and J ends were trimmed by 2 bases and 9 bases, with 19 bases remaining between them. The CDR3 sequence is 15 residues long.

Specimen: blood. The V gene is TRBV12-3 or TRBV12-4, the J gene TRBJ2-5; D is ambiguous. The origin of this receptor is a man aged 25-45 years with Graves' hyperthyroidism. The CDR3 DNA reads TGTGCCAGCAGTTTAAACGACGTGGCGGTTGGGGCCCAGTACTTC. Its protein product is CASSLNDVAVGAQYF.